This TCR beta chain was observed in a study of cytomegalovirus exposure and HLA in healthy donors. Primers for the PCR totalled 60 Vbeta and 13 Jbeta. Data came from immunoSEQ multiplex PCR; TCRdb stores just in-frame clones and leaves some out. The data hold approximately 72,000 clones, with around 80% observed a single time. This clone was counted once. Germline V gene lookup returns CDR1 SGHVS and CDR2 FQNEAQ. The CDR3 loop spans 16 amino acids. V dropped 0 bases and J dropped 2; count of bases not matched to a gene: 4. The sample taken for sequencing was PBMCs. This TCR came from a man between 18 and 29 years old in good health and CMV-seronegative. The chain combines TRBV7-8 with TRBJ2-3, with 8 nucleotides matching TRBD2. The CDR3 is CASSLALSGATDTQYF. CDR3 in DNA: TGTGCCAGCAGCTTAGCGCTTAGCGGGGCCACAGATACGCAGTATTTT.